The clone carrying this T cell receptor beta chain has just one count. The data were taken from a study of blood T cell repertoires in COVID-19. Study context: T cells, B-cell-depleted T cells, or PBMCs provided the cDNA or gDNA that served as material.

CDR1 and CDR2 from the germline V gene are MNHEY and SVGEGT. V lost 5 bases to trimming and J lost 4 bases, with 11 bases between them. CDR3 length: 13 amino acids. Sequencing was performed with immunoSEQ multiplex PCR; in TCRdb, only in-frame clones are kept and a portion is missing. The data hold a few hundred thousand clones, with more than 70% observed a single time. Sequenced sample: peripheral blood. The TCR was taken from a woman aged 45-60 years with acute or convalescent COVID-19. The genes are TRBV6-2 or TRBV6-3 and TRBJ1-1; possibly TRBD1 for D (5 bases). CDR3 amino acids: CASSQVQGTEAFF. Here the CDR3 DNA reads TGTGCCAGCAGTCAAGTCCAGGGCACTGAAGCTTTCTTT.